This T cell receptor beta chain originates from a study of early T cells in non-severe SARS-CoV-2 infection (dated by TCRdb to about 2021). With regard to the full study: Bulk RNA from unsorted whole blood was used for TCR sequencing, so alpha and beta chains could not be paired. On the study overall, not on this receptor specifically: VDJdb matching was skewed toward anti-spike CD8 responses and likely underestimated virus-specific expansions by missing private and CD4 specificities.

V lost 1 base and J lost 0 bases; the stretch between them is 18 bases long. Sequences SGDLS (CDR1) and YYNGEE (CDR2) are obtained from the germline V gene. The CDR3 numbers 18 residues from cysteine through phenylalanine. The only DNA kept is the CDR3, 54 bases in frame from the first base. Receptor libraries were prepared by 5' RACE. For sequencing, a NextSeq 500 was employed. The TCR library protocol attached unique molecular identifiers to individual cDNA molecules to correct for sequencing error and PCR bias. Both TCR alpha and beta chains were sequenced, and tight co-correlation was observed between alpha and beta sequence abundances in each sample. As for how the authors treated the data: Decombinator V4 was used to annotate TCR sequences for V gene, J gene and CDR3. Expanded TCRs were defined as changing significantly between any two time points under a Poisson model with p below 0.0001. TCR abundances were normalised to the total number of TCRs sequenced per sample and expressed as counts per million. TRAV1-2 paired with TRAJ12, TRAJ20 or TRAJ33 defined MAIT TCRs, while TRAV10 paired with TRAJ18 defined iNKT TCRs. A search of VDJdb, accessed on 1 November 2021, was run for TCRs annotated to CMV, EBV and SARS-CoV-2, with TCRs annotated for multiple antigens excluded. The public sequencing data were trimmed at Q25 with fastp and processed into clonotypes with MiXCR by TCRdb, which kept only in-frame beta chains. Merged by CDR3 protein, the rows form single entries marked with the most common genes and DNA. Here the V and J calls rest on TCRdb's processing, not on the authors' analysis. The sample data list over 60,000 distinct CDR3 sequences, and 9.5% of these were observed just once. 5.9% of the sample is in the top ten clones.

The study was a case-control design nested within a healthcare worker cohort in London, UK, with weekly nasopharyngeal swab PCR tests and blood sampling. Healthcare workers were enrolled in the week of the UK lockdown, from 23 to 31 March 2020, and were followed every week for up to roughly 15 weeks. In its sample, this clonotype was seen many times. The antigen it binds to is not known. No much larger clone exists at a distance of one base, and base qualities are not known. The TCR was taken from an adult who was a healthcare worker with PCR-confirmed SARS-CoV-2 infection or an uninfected control (not recorded which). Specimen: whole blood. The rearranged chain carries TRBV9 and TRBJ2-3; the D segment cannot be called with confidence. Read as DNA, the sequence is TGTGCCAGCAGCGTATTATCAGGAGACACAGCTAGCACAGATACGCAGTATTTT. Its coded protein is CASSVLSGDTASTDTQYF.